This T cell receptor (beta chain) was recorded in a study of blood T cell repertoires in COVID-19. Overall study context: Two negative PCRs, clearance, or symptom resolution had been documented for recovered Cohort 3 donors.

The J segment lost 7 bases and the V segment lost 3 bases, leaving 6 bases of the junction unmatched. CDR1 ENHRY and CDR2 SYGVKD come from the germline V gene. This CDR3 has 14 residues. This clone was recorded only once. Repertoires were generated with immunoSEQ multiplex PCR, while TCRdb's copy carries only in-frame clones and drops some. The sample lists hundreds of thousands of clones, roughly 91% seen once, with approximately 2% in the top ten. This clonotype was sampled from a woman aged 55-69 years in a cohort exposed to, infected with or recovered from COVID-19 (not recorded which). The chain has TRBV10-3 and TRBJ1-5; TRBD1 matches 7 bases. The sample consisted of PBMCs or T cells enriched from blood (not recorded which). The CDR3 region has the DNA TGTGCCATCAGTGAACTACAGGGGAGCCAGCCCCAGCATTTT. Its translation is CAISELQGSQPQHF.